This T cell receptor (beta chain) was observed in a study of blood T cell repertoires in COVID-19 (dated by TCRdb to 2020 to 2021). General notes on the study: Collaborator samples came from the United States, Italy and Spain and covered acute and convalescent phases of COVID-19. Samples were obtained from the ongoing ImmuneRACE study (first 160 participants) and from roughly 1,300 subjects provided by 6 global collaborators. Nearly every sample came with metadata listing a de-identified subject ID, COVID-19 status, age in years and sex. The repertoires were released in a freely available public database meant as a resource for research on the immune response to SARS-CoV-2. Subjects who had been exposed to COVID-19, were actively infected with it, or had recovered from it provided the deeply sampled blood TCRbeta repertoires that made up the dataset. The material from the prospective study consisted of cDNA or gDNA derived from T cells, B-cell-depleted T cells, or PBMCs. HLA class I and class II types, where available, came from metadata supplied by the sample provider rather than from assay-based typing.

Whole blood was collected in K2EDTA tubes by collaborating institutions according to the institutions' own protocols. Collaborator samples were shipped for TCRbeta analysis as frozen whole blood, isolated PBMCs, or DNA extracted from either sample type. CDR1 and CDR2, looked up from the germline V gene (reference sequence), are MNHEY and SMNVEV. The CDR3, cysteine through phenylalanine, is 13 amino acids long. The sequence is cut down to CDR3 DNA, 39 bases in frame from base 1. The junction carries 10 bases between V and J, which are trimmed by 9 bases and 1 base respectively. TCRbeta CDR3 regions were amplified from genomic DNA by means of the immunoSEQ Assay, a bias-controlled multiplex PCR. In the original analysis: The number of nucleated cells in each sample was estimated by amplification of reference gene primers within the assay. Sequence reads were collapsed and filtered to measure the absolute abundance of every unique TCRbeta CDR3 rearrangement. For each sample, productive Simpson clonality was calculated as the square root of Simpson's diversity index over productive rearrangements. The source is immuneACCESS, and TCRdb retained only in-frame sequences with V and J called. Part of the clones is not carried over; for the studies checked, unresolved V genes explain less than half of this, and the remainder is unexplained. V, J and clone size were drawn from that table, and D and trimming were deduced from the DNA. The table for this sample lists some 670,000 clones; more than 80% of them were counted only once. The ten largest make up roughly 0.25% of the sample.

Remarks on this clone: Its antigen specificity is not known. No quality values exist for individual bases; no much larger clone is one base distant.

On the study overall, not on this receptor specifically: How much clinical and demographic metadata was included differed by source and by participant, and the metadata was provided uncurated.

Recombination linked TRBV27 to TRBJ1-5, with the D gene uncertain. The TCR originated in a woman aged 18-35 years with acute or convalescent COVID-19. The specimen was peripheral blood. The CDR3 corresponds to CASRRESNQPQHF. The nucleotide sequence reads as follows: TGTGCCAGTCGACGGGAGAGCAATCAGCCCCAGCATTTT.